The rows below give T cell receptor beta chains drawn from one sample of a study of T cells in localized non-small cell lung cancer. Assay used: immunoSEQ multiplex PCR; TCRdb lists only in-frame clones, some missing. The data show nearly 11,000 clones, with 80% to 90% seen just once and roughly a fifth held by the top ten. This sample comprised peripheral blood mononuclear cells, obtained before any cancer treatment. Receptors originate from a female donor at least 60 years old with stage II lung adenocarcinoma. Each CDR3 is given with its conserved first and last residue. Each record gives: D gene, V gene, CDR3 length, J gene, clone size, CDR3 DNA, CDR3 protein. D genes are given only for firm matches. Clone size is given for some rows only: seen once, a few or many times, or a class if the clone is expanded.

>-|TRBV10-3|13|TRBJ2-5|-
TGTGCCACAAGCTCTGGGACGCAAGAGACCCAGTACTTC
CATSSGTQETQYF
>TRBD2|TRBV5-1|15|TRBJ2-5|-
TGCGCCAGCAGCCCCCAGGCTCCGGGGGGGGAGACCCAGTACTTC
CASSPQAPGGETQYF
>-|TRBV18|15|TRBJ2-6|-
TGTGCCAGCCGACCCGGGGTCTCTGGGGCCAACGTCCTGACTTTC
CASRPGVSGANVLTF
>-|TRBV28|13|TRBJ1-5|-
TGTGCCAGCAGTTTGTATGGCAATCAGCCCCAGCATTTT
CASSLYGNQPQHF
>-|TRBV5-1|13|TRBJ2-7|-
TGCGCCAGCAGCTTGGGACTGGGGGACGAGCAGTACTTC
CASSLGLGDEQYF
>TRBD1|TRBV7-9|14|TRBJ1-1|-
TGTGCCAGCAGCCCGACAGGGATAGAGTCTGAAGCTTTCTTT
CASSPTGIESEAFF
>TRBD2|TRBV4-1|18|TRBJ2-3|-
TGCGCCAGCAGACAAGGAGCGGGAGGTTTCACTAGCACAGATACGCAGTATTTT
CASRQGAGGFTSTDTQYF
>-|TRBV5-8|15|TRBJ2-7|-
TGTGCCAGCAGTCCAACGGATCCACTACCCTACGAGCAGTACTTC
CASSPTDPLPYEQYF
>-|TRBV2|14|TRBJ2-2|few
TGTGCCAGCAGTGATTTGGGGGGAGCCGGGGAGCTGTTTTTT
CASSDLGGAGELFF
>-|TRBV6-1|12|TRBJ1-2|-
TGTGCCAGCAAAAGGGACCTTTATGGCTACACCTTC
CASKRDLYGYTF
>-|TRBV4-2|15|TRBJ1-1|-
TGTGCCAGCAGCCAACCGGGGGCGGTGAACACTGAAGCTTTCTTT
CASSQPGAVNTEAFF
>-|TRBV28|14|TRBJ1-5|once
TGTGCCAGCATCTCGGGCCTTAGCAATCAGCCCCAGCATTTT
CASISGLSNQPQHF
>TRBD1|TRBV20-1|11|TRBJ2-5|-
TGCAGTATTGACAGGGCCGAGACCCAGTACTTC
CSIDRAETQYF
>TRBD1|TRBV5-1|14|TRBJ2-3|once
TGCGCCAGCAGGCAGGGGGACCGCACAGATACGCAGTATTTT
CASRQGDRTDTQYF
>-|TRBV28|13|TRBJ1-3|once
TGTGCCAGCAGTTTTGGCTCTGGAAACACCATATATTTT
CASSFGSGNTIYF
>TRBD1|TRBV5-4|15|TRBJ2-3|-
TGTGCCAGCAGCCCCTCGACAGGGCTGCTTGGTACGCAGTATTTT
CASSPSTGLLGTQYF
>-|TRBV7-2|15|TRBJ2-7|-
TGTGCCAGCAGCTTGTCTCAGGGGTTATCCTACGAGCAGTACTTC
CASSLSQGLSYEQYF
>-|TRBV6-6|14|TRBJ2-2|-
TGTGCCAGCAGTCCGATCAGGGAGTCCGGGGAGCTGTTTTTT
CASSPIRESGELFF
>-|TRBV10-3|15|TRBJ1-1|-
TGTGCCATCAGGGACCCGGCACTAGGGAACACTGAAGCTTTCTTT
CAIRDPALGNTEAFF
>TRBD1|TRBV4-2|16|TRBJ2-5|-
TGTGCCAGCAGCCAGAGACAGGGAAATGGACAAGAGACCCAGTACTTC
CASSQRQGNGQETQYF
>-|TRBV13|12|TRBJ1-3|few
TGTGCCAGCAGGTTCTCTGGAAACACCATATATTTT
CASRFSGNTIYF
>-|TRBV21-1|15|TRBJ1-5|-
TGTGCCAGCAGCAAAGTTTCCGGGGGCAATCAGCCCCAGCATTTT
CASSKVSGGNQPQHF
>-|TRBV7-2|14|TRBJ2-7|-
TGTGCCAGCAGCTTTCGGCGAGGCCCCTACGAGCAGTACTTC
CASSFRRGPYEQYF
>-|TRBV2|14|TRBJ2-5|-
TGTGCCAGTGGGGAAAATCGGGACTCACAGACCCAGTACTTC
CASGENRDSQTQYF
>-|TRBV9|16|TRBJ2-7|-
TGTGCCAGCAGCCCCGGGTTGACACGGCGTTACTACGAGCAGTACTTC
CASSPGLTRRYYEQYF
>-|TRBV21-1|19|TRBJ2-6|-
TGTGCCAGCAGCAGGGATGGTGGGGGGGCTCTCTCTGGGGCCAACGTCCTGACTTTC
CASSRDGGGALSGANVLTF
>-|TRBV7-6|15|TRBJ1-4|-
TGTGCCAGCAGCTTAGCCAGAGGGGCGGGGGAAAAACTGTTTTTT
CASSLARGAGEKLFF
>-|TRBV2|13|TRBJ1-5|few
TGTGCCAGCAGCGAGCTAAGAAATCAGCCCCAGCATTTT
CASSELRNQPQHF
>-|TRBV27|13|TRBJ1-2|-
TGTGCCAGCAGCCGGACGGACGGATATGGCTACACCTTC
CASSRTDGYGYTF
>-|TRBV18|14|TRBJ1-6|once
TGTGCCAGCTCAGCGACAGAGTATGATTCACCCCTCCACTTT
CASSATEYDSPLHF
>-|TRBV19|13|TRBJ1-2|-
TGTGCCAGTAGTATGTATGGACTGTATGGCTACACCTTC
CASSMYGLYGYTF
>-|TRBV29-1|13|TRBJ1-4|-
TGCAGCGTTGTTCCAAGATTGGGTGAAAAACTGTTTTTT
CSVVPRLGEKLFF
>-|TRBV10-1|11|TRBJ1-5|-
TGCGCCAGCAGTCCGGGGCAGCCCCAGCATTTT
CASSPGQPQHF
>-|TRBV19|13|TRBJ2-5|-
TGTGCCAGTAGTATGTGGGACCAAGAGACCCAGTACTTC
CASSMWDQETQYF
>-|TRBV7-3|14|TRBJ1-1|-
TGTGCCAGCAGCTCACAGGGTGGAGGCACTGAAGCTTTCTTT
CASSSQGGGTEAFF
>-|TRBV6-5|13|TRBJ1-1|few
TGTGCCAGCAGTTATAACCCAGAGACTGAAGCTTTCTTT
CASSYNPETEAFF
>TRBD2|TRBV28|14|TRBJ2-3|-
TGTGCCAGCAAACTAGCGGGAGGAGGTGATACGCAGTATTTT
CASKLAGGGDTQYF
>-|TRBV11-2|12|TRBJ1-6|few
TGTGCCAGCAGCTTAAGCCCTACACCCCTCCACTTT
CASSLSPTPLHF
>-|TRBV9|12|TRBJ2-3|-
TGTGCCAGCAGCCTCCACACAGATACGCAGTATTTT
CASSLHTDTQYF
>TRBD1|TRBV5-1|15|TRBJ2-1|-
TGCGCCAGCTCTGCAGGGGGTAGCTCCTACAATGAGCAGTTCTTC
CASSAGGSSYNEQFF
>-|TRBV6-1|15|TRBJ1-4|-
TGTGCCAGCAGTGAAGCAACGCAGACTAATGAAAAACTGTTTTTT
CASSEATQTNEKLFF
>TRBD1|TRBV25-1|18|TRBJ1-1|once
TGTGCCAGCAGTGAAGACCGGTGGGGCAGGGGGCGGAACACTGAAGCTTTCTTT
CASSEDRWGRGRNTEAFF
>-|TRBV5-4|15|TRBJ2-5|-
TGTGCCAGCAGCTTGGTCCGGGGGACGGAAAAGACCCAGTACTTC
CASSLVRGTEKTQYF
>-|TRBV9|13|TRBJ2-7|-
TGTGCCAGCAGCGTAGCTTTTACCGACGAGCAGTACTTC
CASSVAFTDEQYF
>-|TRBV4-1|14|TRBJ2-7|few
TGCGCCAGCAGCCAAGGGCCAAGCTCCTACGAGCAGTACTTC
CASSQGPSSYEQYF
>-|TRBV30|15|TRBJ2-3|-
TGTGCCTGGAGTGTACCGGGGGCTGTCACAGATACGCAGTATTTT
CAWSVPGAVTDTQYF
>-|TRBV2|15|TRBJ1-5|-
TGTGCCAGCAGAAAGGACAGTGGTAGCAATCAGCCCCAGCATTTT
CASRKDSGSNQPQHF
>TRBD1|TRBV7-9|12|TRBJ1-2|-
TGTGCCAGCAGCTCAGGGGGCCGCGTCTACACCTTC
CASSSGGRVYTF
>TRBD2|TRBV28|13|TRBJ2-7|-
TGTGCCGGTTCTAGCGGGAGGTCCTACGAGCAGTACTTC
CAGSSGRSYEQYF
>TRBD1|TRBV18|11|TRBJ1-1|once
TGTGCCGGCTCCAAACAGGGGTGGGCTTTCTTT
CAGSKQGWAFF
>-|TRBV7-2|15|TRBJ1-2|-
TGTGCCAGCAGCTCCTGGACAGTCCAAAGAGCTGGCTGCACCTTC
CASSSWTVQRAGCTF
>TRBD2|TRBV5-1|16|TRBJ2-5|-
TGCGCCAGCAGCGAGGGACTAGCGGGAGGAGGGGAGACCCAGTACTTC
CASSEGLAGGGETQYF